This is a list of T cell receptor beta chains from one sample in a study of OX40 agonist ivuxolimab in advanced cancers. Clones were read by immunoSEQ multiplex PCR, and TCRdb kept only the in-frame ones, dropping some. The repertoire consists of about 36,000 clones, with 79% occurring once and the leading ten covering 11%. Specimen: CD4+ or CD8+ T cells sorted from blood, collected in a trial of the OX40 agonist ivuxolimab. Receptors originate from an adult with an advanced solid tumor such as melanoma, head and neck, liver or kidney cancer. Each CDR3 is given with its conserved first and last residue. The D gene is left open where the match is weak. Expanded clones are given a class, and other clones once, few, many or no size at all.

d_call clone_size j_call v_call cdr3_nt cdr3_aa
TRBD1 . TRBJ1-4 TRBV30 TGTGCCTGGAGCCCCCTAGGTGCAGGGGGGGAAAAACTGTTTTTT CAWSPLGAGGEKLFF
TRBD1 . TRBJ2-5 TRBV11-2 TGTGCCAGCAGCTTAGCTGGACAGGGGGGAGGGGAGACCCAGTACTTC CASSLAGQGGGETQYF
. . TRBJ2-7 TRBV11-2 TGTGCCAGCAGCCCTAATTCCGGATCTCAGGGCGAGCAGTACTTC CASSPNSGSQGEQYF
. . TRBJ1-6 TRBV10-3 TGTGCCATCAGTGAAGGGACCCAAAGGACGCCCCTCCACTTT CAISEGTQRTPLHF
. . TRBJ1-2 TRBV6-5 TGTGCCAGCAGTTACTCGTCAGACCCTCTTGGCTACACCTTC CASSYSSDPLGYTF
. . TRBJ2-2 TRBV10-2 TGCGCCAGCTCGAATTGGGGGACCGGGGAGCTGTTTTTT CASSNWGTGELFF
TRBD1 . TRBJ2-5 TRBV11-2 TGTGCCAGCAGCTCAGACAGGGAAGAGACCCAGTACTTC CASSSDREETQYF
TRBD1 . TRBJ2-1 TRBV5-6 TGTGCCAGCAGAGGAACGGGACAGGGTATCGTTGAGCAGTTCTTC CASRGTGQGIVEQFF
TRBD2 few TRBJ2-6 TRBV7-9 TGTGCCAGCAGCCTGACTAGCGGGGGAGCTGGGGCCAACGTCCTGACTTTC CASSLTSGGAGANVLTF
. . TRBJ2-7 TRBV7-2 TGTGCCAGCAGCTTTTTTCACGGAACCTACGAGCAGTACTTC CASSFFHGTYEQYF
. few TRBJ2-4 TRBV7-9 TGTGCCAGCAGCCTAGTTTGGGGACTAGCCAAAAACATTCAGTACTTC CASSLVWGLAKNIQYF
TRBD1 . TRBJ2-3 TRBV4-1 TGCGCCAGCAGCCAAGAACAGACAGGGAGCACAGATACGCAGTATTTT CASSQEQTGSTDTQYF
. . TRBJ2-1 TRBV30 TGTGCCTGGCTACGATTACAGACCGCCGATTACAATGAGCAGTTCTTC CAWLRLQTADYNEQFF
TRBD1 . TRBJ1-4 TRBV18 TGTGCCAGCTCACCGCTAGGGACAGGGGGCGAAAAACTGTTTTTT CASSPLGTGGEKLFF
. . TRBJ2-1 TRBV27 TGTGCCAGCAGTTTGAAGACTATCCTCAATGAGCAGTTCTTC CASSLKTILNEQFF
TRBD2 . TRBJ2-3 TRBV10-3 TGTGCCATCAAGAAGGGCGGGGGGGCGGACACAGATACGCAGTATTTT CAIKKGGGADTDTQYF
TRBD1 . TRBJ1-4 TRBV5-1 TGCGCCAGCAGCTTGGGACAGGGAAATGAAAAACTGTTTTTT CASSLGQGNEKLFF
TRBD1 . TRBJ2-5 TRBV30 TGTGCCTGGAGTGCCGGGGACAGGGGGCGCAGAGAGACCCAGTACTTC CAWSAGDRGRRETQYF